Each of the 30 T cell receptor beta chains below was sequenced from the same sample in a study of somatic mutations in cytotoxic T cells in rheumatoid arthritis. TCRdb's copy holds only in-frame clones and misses some; the assay was immunoSEQ multiplex PCR. The repertoire holds about 7,000 clones, 60% to 75% seen once, with approximately 14% in the top ten. Input material: CD8+ T cells sorted from blood. The receptors were sampled from an adult with rheumatoid arthritis.

This chain links TRBV10-2 with TRBJ2-7; weak D call: TRBD1 (5 bases). Trimming removed 3 bases from V and 3 bases from J, with 12 bases in between. Germline V gene sequence: CDR1 WSHSY, CDR2 SAAADI. The CDR3 has 14 amino acids. The chain's CDR3 is CASSDSGNGYEQYF. The CDR3 nucleotides read TGCGCCAGCAGTGATTCAGGGAATGGCTACGAGCAGTACTTC.

The rearrangement uses TRBV18 and TRBJ2-5, with 8 bases fitting TRBD2. V dropped 6 bases and J dropped 5; count of bases not matched to a gene: 5. CDR3 length: 13 residues. Germline loops: CDR1 KGHSH, CDR2 LQKENI. The CDR3 loop reads CASSPGLVETQYF. The CDR3 DNA reads TGTGCCAGCTCTCCGGGACTAGTGGAGACCCAGTACTTC.

The rearrangement links TRBV6-5 to TRBJ2-7, with D possibly being TRBD1 (5 bases). This CDR3 has 13 residues. Germline assignment: CDR1 MNHEY and CDR2 SVGAGI. Trimming removed 5 bases at V and 5 bases at J, with 13 bases between. CDR3 protein: CASSPYRPHEQYF. CDR3 sequence (DNA): TGTGCCAGCAGTCCGTACAGGCCCCACGAGCAGTACTTC.

The chain uses TRBV5-1 and TRBJ2-7; no reliable D call. The CDR3 covers 13 residues. In germline, CDR1 is SGHRS, CDR2 YFSETQ. V was clipped by 4 bases and J by 6 bases, with 14 bases between them. This CDR3 is CASSRREPGEQYF. CDR3 nucleotide sequence: TGCGCCAGCAGCCGCCGCGAACCTGGCGAGCAGTACTTC.

The V and J genes are TRBV6-6 and TRBJ2-7, with TRBD2 matching 11 bases. Trimming removed 4 bases from V and 5 bases from J; junction bases left unmatched: 7. There are 15 residues in the CDR3. The germline V gene encodes CDR1 MNHNY and CDR2 SVGAGI (reference sequence). The CDR3 coding sequence is TGTGCCAGCAGTTTCATGACTAGCGGGACGCACGAGCAGTACTTC. This translates into CASSFMTSGTHEQYF.

This chain links TRBV11-2 with TRBJ2-7; D remains ambiguous. Deletions cut 6 bases from V and 0 bases from J, with 3 bases between. The CDR3 loop spans 11 amino acids. Germline V CDR1 and CDR2: SGHAT, FQNNGV. The CDR3 spells CASRNSYEQYF. The CDR3 DNA is TGTGCCAGCAGGAACTCCTACGAGCAGTACTTC.

The table lists this clone with a count of one. The V gene is TRBV9, the J gene TRBJ2-3; 8 positions match TRBD2. The ends lost 1 base at V and 3 bases at J; junction bases unmatched: 7. The germline gives CDR1 SGDLS, CDR2 YYNGEE. The CDR3 has 16 amino acids. CDR3 amino acids: CASSVQAGGVTDTQYF. The CDR3 DNA reads TGTGCCAGCAGCGTACAGGCGGGGGGAGTAACAGATACGCAGTATTTT. The variable domain in full, with the rest retrieved from reference TRBV9 and TRBJ2-3, is DSGVTQTPKHLITATGQRVTLRCSPRSGDLSVYWYQQSLDQGLQFLIQYYNGEERAKGNILERFSAQQFPDLHSELNLSSLELGDSALYFCASSVQAGGVTDTQYFGPGTRLTVL.

J is TRBJ2-7 and V is TRBV18; D is ambiguous. The length of the CDR3 is 12 residues. With 4 bases removed from V and 4 bases from J, the gap between germline ends came to 8 bases. CDR1 and CDR2 from the germline V gene are KGHSH and LQKENI. The CDR3 is CASSLGAYEQYF. DNA for the CDR3: TGTGCCAGCTCACTCGGCGCTTACGAGCAGTACTTC.

By frequency in the sample, this clone is medium-sized (0.01 to 0.1%). This chain joins TRBV11-2 and TRBJ2-3; 11 nucleotides line up with TRBD2. The germline gives CDR1 SGHAT, CDR2 FQNNGV. V shed 5 bases and J 5 bases; nucleotides not matched to a gene: 6. The CDR3 is made up of 15 amino acids. The CDR3 DNA sequence: TGTGCCAGCAGCCTGGGACTAGCGGAGCAAGATACGCAGTATTTT. Protein sequence: CASSLGLAEQDTQYF. Filled out from reference TRBV11-2 and TRBJ2-3, the complete variable domain reads EAGVAQSPRYKIIEKRQSVAFWCNPISGHATLYWYQQILGQGPKLLIQFQNNGVVDDSQLPKDRFSAERLKGVDSTLKIQPAKLEDSAVYLCASSLGLAEQDTQYFGPGTRLTVL.

The chain has TRBV9 and TRBJ1-6; D is undetermined. CDR1 is SGDLS and CDR2 is YYNGEE in the germline V gene. The CDR3 is 15 amino acids. The germline V and J ends were trimmed by 2 bases and 9 bases, with 15 bases remaining between them. CDR3 protein: CASSVAMHIGSPLHF. CDR3 DNA: TGTGCCAGCAGCGTTGCCATGCACATAGGTTCACCCCTCCACTTT.

This clone was observed a few times. The J gene is TRBJ1-1, the V gene TRBV2; D ambiguous. The CDR3 totals 13 residues. Deletions cut 4 bases from V and 4 bases from J, with 10 bases between. Per germline, CDR1 SNHLY and CDR2 FYNNEI. CDR3 region: CASSVGSGTEAFF. The CDR3 DNA is TGTGCCAGCAGTGTAGGGTCTGGCACTGAAGCTTTCTTT.

This clone showed up just a few times. V gene TRBV7-9 combines with J gene TRBJ1-5, with D unresolved. Deletions cut 2 bases from V and 5 bases from J, with 10 bases between. This CDR3 is built from 14 residues. CDR1 and CDR2 (germline): SEHNR, FQNEAQ (reference sequence). The CDR3 nucleotides are TGTGCCAGCAGCTTATGGGCCGCCCATCAGCCCCAGCATTTT. Translated, it gives CASSLWAAHQPQHF.

The genes are TRBV7-2 and TRBJ1-6, with D unclear. CDR1 and CDR2 (germline): SGHTA, FQGNSA. Trimming left V 5 bases short and J 0 bases short, with 8 bases between. There are 15 residues in the CDR3. The CDR3 DNA reads TGTGCCAGCAGCGGGTTGGGCTCCTATAATTCACCCCTCCACTTT. It is translated as CASSGLGSYNSPLHF.

The chain carries TRBV30 and TRBJ1-3; no clear D gene. The V gene lost 4 bases and the J gene lost 0 bases, with 4 bases spanning the gap. Per the germline V gene, CDR1 is GTSNPN and CDR2 is SVGIG (reference sequence). The CDR3 is made up of 12 amino acids. The CDR3 region has the DNA TGTGCCTGGAAGGCCTCTGGAAACACCATATATTTT. It encodes CAWKASGNTIYF.

The rearrangement links TRBV19 to TRBJ1-3; D is ambiguous. V shed 3 bases and J shed 0 bases, with 6 bases lying between them. Germline CDR1 is LNHDA and CDR2 is SQIVND (reference sequence). This CDR3 has 14 amino acids. CDR3 sequence (DNA): TGTGCCAGTAGTATGTCGGTCTCTGGAAACACCATATATTTT. Translating it yields CASSMSVSGNTIYF.

For the CDR3, the DNA is TGTGCCAGCAGCTTAGCTCGGGGGTATGGGAGCTATGGCTACACCTTC. Protein product: CASSLARGYGSYGYTF. V is TRBV11-2 and J is TRBJ1-2, with a tentative D call TRBD1 (5 bases). Trimming cost V 1 base and J 4 bases, with 16 bases left between them. CDR1 and CDR2 (germline): SGHAT, FQNNGV. This CDR3 contains 16 residues.

The table lists this clone with a few counts. The genes are TRBV19 and TRBJ2-1, with a weak D call TRBD1 (6 bases). V dropped 3 bases and J dropped 8 bases, with 14 bases sitting between them. This CDR3 has 14 amino acids. CDR1 and CDR2 from the germline V gene are LNHDA and SQIVND (reference sequence). CDR3 sequence: CASSMGRQVYEQFF. CDR3 nucleotide sequence: TGTGCCAGTAGTATGGGCCGACAGGTCTATGAGCAGTTCTTC.

A single count supports this clone. This chain connects TRBV15 to TRBJ2-5, with D possibly matching TRBD1 (5 bases). Germline values: CDR1 LNHNV, CDR2 YYDKDF (reference sequence). CDR3 length: 16 residues. V was trimmed by 1 base and J by 3 bases, leaving 15 bases between them. The CDR3 coding sequence is TGTGCCACCAGCAGAGGGGGCACTACTCTTGAAGAGACCCAGTACTTC. It yields the protein CATSRGGTTLEETQYF.

The gene calls are TRBV9 and TRBJ2-7, with no clear D. Deletions cut 3 bases from V and 2 bases from J, with 9 bases between. CDR1 is SGDLS, CDR2 YYNGEE, per germline. There are 13 residues in the CDR3. CDR3 region: CASSAPRTYEQYF. The CDR3 DNA reads TGTGCCAGCAGCGCCCCCCGCACCTACGAGCAGTACTTC.

Only one count was recorded for this clone. The rearrangement joins TRBV5-1 to TRBJ2-7, with a weak D call TRBD2 (5 bases). Germline CDR1 is SGHRS and CDR2 is YFSETQ. The CDR3 loop spans 16 amino acids. Trimming cost V 4 bases and J 2 bases, with 19 bases left between them. This chain's CDR3 is CASSPLLTRGTYEQYF. The CDR3, as DNA: TGCGCCAGCAGCCCACTCCTCACACGGGGTACCTACGAGCAGTACTTC.

The chain couples TRBV5-1 to TRBJ2-3; D possibly corresponds to TRBD1 (6 bases). The CDR3 loop spans 14 amino acids. The germline V gene encodes CDR1 SGHRS and CDR2 YFSETQ. The V end lost 4 bases, the J end lost 4 bases, and 13 bases lay between the germline ends. In DNA, the CDR3 is TGCGCCAGCAGCCCGACGGACAGCCCAGATACGCAGTATTTT. Its translation: CASSPTDSPDTQYF.

The rearrangement links TRBV9 to TRBJ1-1; a weak D match, TRBD1 (6 bases). Trimming stripped 7 bases from V and 0 bases from J, with 16 bases between. Germline V gene sequence: CDR1 SGDLS, CDR2 YYNGEE. CDR3 length: 15 residues. This CDR3 is CASSLGKGVNTEAFF. CDR3 coding DNA: TGTGCCAGCTCTTTGGGCAAGGGGGTGAACACTGAAGCTTTCTTT.

The CDR3 sequence: CASGFGTSGGHGGELFF. The CDR3 DNA follows: TGTGCTAGTGGTTTCGGGACTAGCGGGGGTCACGGCGGGGAGCTGTTTTTT. V gene TRBV12-5 combines with J gene TRBJ2-2; 14 bases agree with TRBD2. The CDR3 is 17 residues long. In germline, CDR1 is LGHNT, CDR2 FRNRAP. J gave up 7 bases and V 3 bases, and 7 bases lay outside the gene matches.

The chain combines TRBV11-2 with TRBJ2-5; D assignment may be TRBD1 or TRBD2 (6 bases each). The J call may be incorrect, as the DNA end agrees better with TRBJ2-7. CDR3 length: 12 amino acids. Germline assignment: CDR1 SGHAT and CDR2 FQNNGV. This CDR3 reads CASSEGGYEQYF. CDR3 nucleotide sequence: TGTGCCAGCAGCGAGGGGGGCTACGAGCAGTACTTC.

The chain carries TRBV6-6 and TRBJ2-7; the D is unclear. CDR3 size: 11 residues. CDR1 and CDR2 from the germline V gene are MNHNY and SVGAGI (reference sequence). V was trimmed by 3 bases and J by 3 bases, leaving 3 bases between them. The chain's CDR3 is CASSYRYEQYF. The CDR3 nucleotides are TGTGCCAGCAGTTATCGCTACGAGCAGTACTTC.

This clone turned up a few times. The chain employs TRBV19 and TRBJ2-7; weak D call: TRBD2 (6 bases). Germline V gene lookup returns CDR1 LNHDA and CDR2 SQIVND (reference sequence). V lost 10 bases and J 6 bases, leaving 13 bases between the germline ends. The CDR3 runs to 11 residues. The CDR3 DNA follows: TGTGCCACCAGGACGGGACTCGAGCAGTACTTC. Translating it yields CATRTGLEQYF.

The chain carries TRBV2 and TRBJ2-5; D possibly uses TRBD1 or TRBD2 (5 bases each). Germline V CDR1 and CDR2: SNHLY, FYNNEI. The germline V and J ends were trimmed by 7 bases and 3 bases, with 12 bases remaining between them. This CDR3 is 13 amino acids long. CDR3 in DNA: TGTGCCAGCATTGGGACCAATGAAGAGACCCAGTACTTC. Its protein is CASIGTNEETQYF.

This clone is categorized as large. The chain combines TRBV14 with TRBJ2-3; no clear D gene. The CDR3 has 13 residues. The germline CDR1 and CDR2 sequences are SGHDN and FVKESK. The germline V and J ends were trimmed by 5 bases and 6 bases, with 12 bases remaining between them. Here the CDR3 reads CASSFTEQDTQYF. In DNA, the CDR3 is TGTGCCAGCAGCTTCACAGAACAGGATACGCAGTATTTT.

The table lists this clone with a count of one. This chain connects TRBV5-1 to TRBJ2-2; maybe TRBD1 (5 bases). CDR1 and CDR2 from the germline V gene are SGHRS and YFSETQ. This CDR3 is 15 amino acids long. The V end lost 4 bases, the J end lost 3 bases, and 13 bases lay between the germline ends. The CDR3 DNA reads as TGCGCCAGCAGCGCAGGGAATTTGGACACCGGGGAGCTGTTTTTT. Translating gives CASSAGNLDTGELFF.

This rearrangement joins TRBV9 to TRBJ2-3, with TRBD2 identical over 7 bases. V shed 0 bases, J shed 0 bases, and the junction held 7 bases outside the gene matches. The CDR3 sequence is 17 residues long. CDR1 is SGDLS, CDR2 YYNGEE, per germline. DNA of the CDR3: TGTGCCAGCAGCGTAGGCCCAGCGGGGCTTAGCACAGATACGCAGTATTTT. It translates to CASSVGPAGLSTDTQYF.